What follows are 5 T cell receptor beta chains derived from one specimen sequenced in a study of post-analysis software for immune sequencing data. The study's findings and limits: Comparison of patients with controls showed roughly five TRBV segments more frequent in patients, TRBV5-6, TRBV5-1 and TRBV20-1 among them.

The authors incorporated unique molecular identifiers into the TCR beta cDNA libraries. MiXCR, run by TCRdb on the PCR reads, gives a single entry per CDR3 protein. The sample has 700,000 to 800,000 distinct CDR3 sequences, around 27% seen once. No antigens are known for them. The sample comprised blood. Source of these receptors: a girl aged 10 to 17 with multiple sclerosis.

The chain recombines TRBV5-1 with TRBJ1-1; D remains unclear. Germline CDR1 SGHRS, CDR2 YFSETQ. The V and J ends lost 4 bases and 0 bases respectively, with 13 bases between them. This CDR3 spans 15 amino acids. In DNA, the CDR3 is TGCGCCAGCAGCGCTGCGGGCGGACTGAACACTGAAGCTTTCTTT. Translated, it gives CASSAAGGLNTEAFF.

This clonotype was picked up a small number of times. V and J are TRBV7-8 and TRBJ2-5, with 8 positions matching TRBD1. This CDR3 has 19 amino acids. Trimming took 6 bases from V and 2 from J; bases not matched to a gene: 20. Germline V lookup: CDR1 SGHVS, CDR2 FQNEAQ. In DNA, the CDR3 is TGTGCCAGCAGATCAAGTCGCACCGGACAGGGTCCGGGACAAGAGACCCAGTACTTC. Its translation is CASRSSRTGQGPGQETQYF.

This clonotype was detected many times. This chain uses TRBV29-1 with TRBJ1-2; no clear D. The V gene lost 4 bases and the J gene lost 12 bases, with 21 bases spanning the gap. The germline V gene encodes CDR1 SQVTM and CDR2 ANQGSEA. This CDR3 comprises 13 residues. CDR3 in amino acids: CSVGVVTEFWDTF. CDR3 DNA: TGCAGCGTTGGGGTTGTGACGGAGTTTTGGGACACCTTC.

A note on this clonotype: It may be a read error: a sequence one base away is much more abundant. J is TRBJ1-2 and V is TRBV7-4; D gene ambiguous. The CDR3 runs 14 residues. Germline V lookup: CDR1 SGHVT, CDR2 SQSDAQ. The CDR3 here is CANSLVIITDGYTF. Written as DNA, the CDR3 is TGTGCCAACAGCTTAGTTATAATTACAGATGGCTACACCTTC. The full variable domain, rest sourced from reference TRBV7-4 and TRBJ1-2, is GAGVSQSPRYKVAKRGRDVALRCDSISGHVTLYWYRQTLGQGSEVLTYSQSDAQRDKSGRPSGRFSAERPERSVSTLKIQRTEQGDSAVYLCANSLVIITDGYTFGSGTRLTVV.

In its sample, this clonotype was seen many times. This sequence joins TRBV29-1 and TRBJ2-7; 8 nucleotides agree with TRBD2. Trimming cost V 5 bases and J 0 bases; bases outside gene matches: 6. Looked up from germline, CDR1 is SQVTM and CDR2 is ANQGSEA. The CDR3 is 14 residues long. CDR3 amino acids: CSVRAGGGSYEQYF. CDR3 in DNA: TGCAGCGTTCGGGCGGGGGGCGGCTCCTACGAGCAGTACTTC.